This is a list of T cell receptor beta chains from one sample in a study of T cells in Graves' hyperthyroidism and ophthalmopathy. TCRdb redid the calling of the multiplex PCR reads with MiXCR, one entry per CDR3 protein. Seen here are fewer than 550,000 distinct CDR3 sequences, approximately 25% observed once, and the top ten hold roughly 10%. The sequencing sample was made of blood. All receptors derive from a woman aged 30 to 39 with Graves' ophthalmopathy. CDR3s include the opening cysteine and the closing phenylalanine or tryptophan. A D gene is named only where the DNA matches it firmly. Part of the rows lack a size; the others show once, few, many or a class for expanded clones.

>TRBJ1-1|TRBV6-5|few|.
TGTGCCAGCAGTTACTCGGAGCCGAACACTGAAGCTTTCTTT
CASSYSEPNTEAFF
>TRBJ2-7|TRBV6-5|many|TRBD1
TGTGCCAGCAGCCGGGACAGGGGCTCCTACGAGCAGTACTTC
CASSRDRGSYEQYF
>TRBJ1-1|TRBV6-1|many|.
TGTGCCAGCAGTGATGTAAGGGTAACGAGGACTGAAGCTTTCTTT
CASSDVRVTRTEAFF
>TRBJ1-1|TRBV15|.|TRBD1
TGTGCCACCCGGGACAGGGGGCGGAATGAAGCTTTCTTT
CATRDRGRNEAFF
>TRBJ1-2|TRBV12-5|many|TRBD1
TGTGCTAGTGGTGCAACCTCGGGACAGGGACATAACTATGGCTACACCTTC
CASGATSGQGHNYGYTF
>TRBJ2-7|TRBV7-9|.|.
TGTGCCAGCAGCTTAGAGGAGGCTATGGCAGGTCTGTACTTC
CASSLEEAMAGLYF
>TRBJ1-1|TRBV12-3/TRBV12-4|many|.
TGTGCCAGCAGTTTTTTTGGCATGAACACTGAAGCTTTCTTT
CASSFFGMNTEAFF
>TRBJ1-5|TRBV20-1|many|TRBD1
TGCAGTGCTAGTAGTAGTCAAGACAGGGTCTACCAGCCCCAGCATTTT
CSASSSQDRVYQPQHF
>TRBJ1-2|TRBV28|many|.
TGTGCCAGCAGTTTACTCGAGCCTAACAGGGATGGCTACACCTTC
CASSLLEPNRDGYTF
>TRBJ1-2|TRBV15|many|TRBD1
TGTGCCACCAGCAACGGACAGGGCGGGGGTTATGGCTACACCTTC
CATSNGQGGGYGYTF
>TRBJ1-1|TRBV19|many|.
TGTGCCAGTAGTACGAACCTGGGCACTGAAGCTTTCTTT
CASSTNLGTEAFF
>TRBJ1-1|TRBV7-9|many|.
TGTGCCAGCAGCTTAGTGTCAGGGGTGAGCACTGAAGCTTTCTTT
CASSLVSGVSTEAFF
>TRBJ2-5|TRBV18|.|TRBD2
TGTGCCAGCTCTCCAGACCGGACTAGCGGGGGCGCGACCCAGTACTTC
CASSPDRTSGGATQYF